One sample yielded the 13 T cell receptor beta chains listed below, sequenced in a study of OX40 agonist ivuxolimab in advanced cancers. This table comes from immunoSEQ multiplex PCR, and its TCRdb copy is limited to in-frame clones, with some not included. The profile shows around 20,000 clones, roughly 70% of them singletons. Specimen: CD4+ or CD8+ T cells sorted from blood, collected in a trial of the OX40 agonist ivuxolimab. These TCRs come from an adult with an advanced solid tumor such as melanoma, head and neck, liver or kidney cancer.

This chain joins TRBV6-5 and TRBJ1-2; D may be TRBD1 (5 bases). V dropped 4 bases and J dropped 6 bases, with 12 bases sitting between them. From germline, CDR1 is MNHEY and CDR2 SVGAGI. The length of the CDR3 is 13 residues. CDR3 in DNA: TGTGCCAGCAGTTTTGGGGGTCTCGATGGCTACACCTTC. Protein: CASSFGGLDGYTF.

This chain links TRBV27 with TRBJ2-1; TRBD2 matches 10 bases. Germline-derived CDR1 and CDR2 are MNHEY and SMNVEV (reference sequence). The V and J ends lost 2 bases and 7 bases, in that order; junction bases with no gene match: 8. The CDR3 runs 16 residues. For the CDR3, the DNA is TGTGCCAGCAGTTTAAGCGGGGGGGCTGGGGAGAATGAGCAGTTCTTC. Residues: CASSLSGGAGENEQFF.

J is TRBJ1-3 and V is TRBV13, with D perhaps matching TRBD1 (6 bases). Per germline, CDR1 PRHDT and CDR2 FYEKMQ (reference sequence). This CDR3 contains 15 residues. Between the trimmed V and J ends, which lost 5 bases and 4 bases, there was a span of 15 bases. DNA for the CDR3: TGTGCCAGCAGCCCCCGAGGGGGTGCCGGAAACACCATATATTTT. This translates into CASSPRGGAGNTIYF.

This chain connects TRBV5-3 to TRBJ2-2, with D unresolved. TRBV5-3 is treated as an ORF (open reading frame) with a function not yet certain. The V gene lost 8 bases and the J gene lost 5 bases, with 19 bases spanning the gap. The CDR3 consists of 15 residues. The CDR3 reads CASSQDYSATGELFF. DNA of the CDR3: TGTGCCAGCAGCCAAGATTACTCGGCGACCGGGGAGCTGTTTTTT.

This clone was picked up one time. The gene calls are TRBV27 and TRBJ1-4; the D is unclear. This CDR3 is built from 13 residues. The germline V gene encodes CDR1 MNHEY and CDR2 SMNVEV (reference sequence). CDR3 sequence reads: CASGMGTNEKLFF. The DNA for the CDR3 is TGTGCTTCGGGGATGGGAACTAATGAAAAACTGTTTTTT.

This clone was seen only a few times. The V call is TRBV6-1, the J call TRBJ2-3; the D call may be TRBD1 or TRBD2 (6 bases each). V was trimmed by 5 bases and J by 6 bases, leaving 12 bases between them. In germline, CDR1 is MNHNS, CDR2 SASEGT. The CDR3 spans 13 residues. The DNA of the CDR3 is TGTGCCAGCAGTACCGGGGGCAGGGATACGCAGTATTTT. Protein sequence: CASSTGGRDTQYF.

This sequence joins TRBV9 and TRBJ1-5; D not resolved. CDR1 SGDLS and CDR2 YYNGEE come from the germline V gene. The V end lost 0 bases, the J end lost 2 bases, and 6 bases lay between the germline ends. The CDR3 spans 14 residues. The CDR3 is CASSVGGGNQPQHF. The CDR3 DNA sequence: TGTGCCAGCAGCGTAGGAGGAGGCAATCAGCCCCAGCATTTT.

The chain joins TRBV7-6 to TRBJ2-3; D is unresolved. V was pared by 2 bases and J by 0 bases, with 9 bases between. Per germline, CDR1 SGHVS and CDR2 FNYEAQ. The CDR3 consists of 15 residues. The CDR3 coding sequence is TGTGCCAGCAGCTTATGGGCGGCGAGCACAGATACGCAGTATTTT. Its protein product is CASSLWAASTDTQYF.

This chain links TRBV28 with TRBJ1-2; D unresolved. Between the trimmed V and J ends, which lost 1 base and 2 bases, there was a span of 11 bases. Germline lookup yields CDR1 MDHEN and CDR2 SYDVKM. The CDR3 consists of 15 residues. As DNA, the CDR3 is TGTGCCAGCAGTTTATTAGGTAGAGTCAACTATGGCTACACCTTC. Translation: CASSLLGRVNYGYTF.

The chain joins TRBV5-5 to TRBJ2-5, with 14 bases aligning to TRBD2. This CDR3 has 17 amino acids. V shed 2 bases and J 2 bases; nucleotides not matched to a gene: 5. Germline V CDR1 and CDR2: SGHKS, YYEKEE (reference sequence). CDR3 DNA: TGTGCCAGCAGCTTTGAAGGGACTAGCGGGAGACAAGAGACCCAGTACTTC. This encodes CASSFEGTSGRQETQYF.

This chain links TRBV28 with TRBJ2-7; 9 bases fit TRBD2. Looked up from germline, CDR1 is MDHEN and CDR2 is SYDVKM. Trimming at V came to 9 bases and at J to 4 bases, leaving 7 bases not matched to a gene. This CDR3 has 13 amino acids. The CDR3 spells CASGVAGDYEQYF. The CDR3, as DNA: TGTGCCAGTGGGGTAGCGGGAGATTACGAGCAGTACTTC.

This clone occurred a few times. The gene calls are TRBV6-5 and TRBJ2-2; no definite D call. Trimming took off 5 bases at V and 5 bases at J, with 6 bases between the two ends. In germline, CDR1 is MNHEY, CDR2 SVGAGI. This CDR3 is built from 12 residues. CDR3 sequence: CASSPETGELFF. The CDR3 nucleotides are TGTGCCAGCAGTCCTGAAACCGGGGAGCTGTTTTTT.

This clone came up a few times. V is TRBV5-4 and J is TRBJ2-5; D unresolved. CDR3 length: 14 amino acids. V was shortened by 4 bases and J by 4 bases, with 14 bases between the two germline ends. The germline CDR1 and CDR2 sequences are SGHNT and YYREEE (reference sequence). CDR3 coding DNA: TGTGCCAGCAGCGCTTACGGCGAACCAGAGACCCAGTACTTC. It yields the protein CASSAYGEPETQYF.